Listed below are T cell receptor beta chains from one sample, sequenced in a study of blood T cell repertoires in COVID-19. Some clones are missing from TCRdb's copy, which holds only in-frame ones; the method was immunoSEQ multiplex PCR. The table lists under 85,000 clones, approximately 85% of them singletons. The sample was peripheral blood. These receptors were obtained from an elderly man with acute or convalescent COVID-19. CDR3s leave out the opening cysteine and the closing phenylalanine or tryptophan.

TRBV24-1,12,ATSDLSGNQPQH
TRBV29-1,10,SVVVGDQPQH
TRBV6-6,14,ASSYSGTGRGTEAF
TRBV5-1,11,ASSSIQGGEAF
TRBV7-2,11,ASNGNRQETQY
TRBV4-2,14,ASSPGRGREDYGYT
TRBV28,13,ASTTPGQGNTEAF
TRBV11-2,12,ASSLLGLGNEQY
TRBV19,13,ASSIPHRGGHEAF
TRBV11-3,13,ASSLTAGSYYEQY
TRBV7-9,12,ASSLDSPNSPLH
TRBV4-3,13,ASSRGLAGFYEQY
TRBV6-5,12,ASRARGKYNEQF
TRBV5-1,13,ASSVSGGSYNEQF
TRBV6-5,14,ASSYFLELRNTEAF
TRBV6-5,14,ASSYSDSTQQETQY
TRBV9,13,ASSGGASGMETQY
TRBV7-2,15,ASSPRVTTATNEKLF
TRBV7-2,13,ASSTDRASTDTQY
TRBV30,9,AWSVQYEQY
TRBV28,12,ASSPPRFEETQY
TRBV11-2,11,ASSLVENYGYT